Given below is one TCR beta chain in context. Its antigen is not known. The data were obtained in a study of shared clonotypes between healthy human individuals. Study-wide background: The study used three CD4 naive, three CD4 memory, two CD8 naive and one CD8 memory plate per donor.

The protocol was immunoSEQ multiplex PCR, while the TCRdb copy is restricted to in-frame clones and leaves out a portion. The sample yields hundreds of thousands of clones, 55% to 85% seen once. General observations from the study: On the whole, naive subsets had larger estimated richness than memory subsets had.

The clonotype originates from a woman in her twenties or thirties in good health. Sequencing used memory CD4+ T cells sorted from blood. Subset in this sample: CD45RA-negative fraction.

In nucleotides, the CDR3 is TGTGCCAGCAGTTTCTTGGGCTATGGCTACACCTTC. Amino acid sequence: CASSFLGYGYTF. The chain couples TRBV28 to TRBJ1-2; D remains unclear. The CDR3 covers 12 residues. Germline CDR1 MDHEN, CDR2 SYDVKM. V lost 3 bases and J 4 bases, leaving 6 bases between the germline ends.